What follows are 2 T cell receptor beta chains derived from one specimen sequenced in a study of OX40 agonist ivuxolimab in advanced cancers. Method: immunoSEQ multiplex PCR; TCRdb's copy keeps in-frame clones and lacks some. This table has about 15,000 clones, about 80% appearing once. The material sequenced was CD4+ or CD8+ T cells sorted from blood, taken in a trial of the OX40 agonist ivuxolimab. These receptors all stem from an adult with an advanced solid tumor such as melanoma, head and neck, liver or kidney cancer.

Remarks on this clone: A single base separates this from a much larger clone, so it may be a read error. Other DNA variants within this sample encode the same CDR3. The chain employs TRBV7-2 and TRBJ1-5; D is uncertain. Per the germline V gene, CDR1 is SGHTA and CDR2 is FQGNSA. This CDR3 contains 15 residues. V lost 1 base and J 1 base, leaving 8 bases between the germline ends. The CDR3 region has the DNA TGTGCCAGCAGCTTAGAGGGTTACAGCAATCAGCCCCAGCATTTT. This encodes CASSLEGYSNQPQHF.

This chain uses TRBV30 with TRBJ1-1; tentative D call: TRBD1 (5 bases). Trimming took 1 base from V and 3 from J, leaving 15 bases between them. CDR1 is GTSNPN and CDR2 is SVGIG in the germline V gene (reference sequence). There are 15 residues in the CDR3. The DNA for the CDR3 is TGTGCCTGGAGTGGAGTAGGGACCAGGGACACTGAAGCTTTCTTT. This gives the protein CAWSGVGTRDTEAFF.